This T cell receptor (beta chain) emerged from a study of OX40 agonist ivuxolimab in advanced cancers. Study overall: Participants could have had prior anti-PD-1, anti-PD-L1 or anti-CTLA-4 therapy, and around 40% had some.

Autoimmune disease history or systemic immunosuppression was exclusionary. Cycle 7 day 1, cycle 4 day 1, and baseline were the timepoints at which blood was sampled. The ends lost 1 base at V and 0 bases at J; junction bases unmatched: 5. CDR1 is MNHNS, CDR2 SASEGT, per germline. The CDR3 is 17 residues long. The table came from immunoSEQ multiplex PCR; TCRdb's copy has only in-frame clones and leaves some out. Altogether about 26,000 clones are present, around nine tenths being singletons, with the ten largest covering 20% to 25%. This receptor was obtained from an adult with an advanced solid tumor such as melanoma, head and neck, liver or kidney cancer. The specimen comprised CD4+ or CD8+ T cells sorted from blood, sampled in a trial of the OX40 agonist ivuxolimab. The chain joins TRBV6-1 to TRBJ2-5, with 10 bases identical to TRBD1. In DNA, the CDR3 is TGTGCCAGCAGTGAAGTGGGGACAGGGGAGTACCAAGAGACCCAGTACTTC. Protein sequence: CASSEVGTGEYQETQYF.